Included here is one T cell receptor (beta chain) sequence, with context. No antigen is known for it. Per-base qualities were not stored, and no clone one base away is much larger. The time point label of this sample denotes: baseline before first vaccination. The vaccinee samples were drawn from two UK trials, COV001 and COV002, one of which was a single-blind randomized controlled phase 2/3 trial testing AZD1222 (ChAdOx1 nCoV-19) in healthy adults. For TCRbeta chain sequencing, PBMC samples were collected from trial participants at day 0 and at day 28 after the second dose. Spanning cysteine to phenylalanine, the CDR3 consists of 11 amino acids. Only the CDR3 DNA is retained, 33 bases long and in frame from the first base. CDR1 and CDR2 are drawn from the germline V gene (reference sequence): SEHNR, FQNEAQ. This sample stems from a study of T cell responses to AZD1222 COVID-19 vaccine (dated by TCRdb to the early 2020s). About the study as a whole: AZD1222 recipients whose second dose came at about 4 weeks and those whose second dose came at about 12 weeks were combined into one group, since spike-specific TCR depth and breadth did not differ between the two schedules. A total of just over 230 trial participants underwent TCR sequencing, of whom 207 received two doses of AZD1222 and around 25 received two doses of the MenACWY control vaccine. Trial participants were enrolled into age subgroups of 18-55, 56-69 and 70-plus years, which contained about 160, 30 and 59 TCR-sequenced participants, respectively. General findings and caveats noted by the study authors: Conclusions about previously exposed vaccinees were limited because only six AZD1222 recipients were SARS-CoV-2 seropositive at baseline. After two AZD1222 doses, both the breadth and the depth of spike-specific TCRs were significantly higher than at day 0 and than in MenACWY recipients. Vaccine-associated CD4 TCRs spanned the whole spike protein, with dominant responses in regions 160-218 and 743-854. The 56-69-year group was small, and its depth increase did not reach significance, likely because of low power. Reportedly, close to half of the unique spike-specific TCRs recognized epitopes lying outside the regions that are mutated in the B.1.351 and B.1.1.7 variants. Because no samples from the day 14 peak response were available, repertoires could be characterized only after the peak T cell response. Most participants were white British and females outnumbered males, and the authors suggested that clonal diversity may have been underestimated.

The CDR3 regions of human TCRbeta chains were subjected to immunosequencing. The authors' pipeline ran thus. TCRs in the repertoires were matched against a reference library of SARS-CoV-2-specific TCRs that had been generated with the MIRA antigen-specificity platform. Breadth was defined as the fraction of unique TCRs that were SARS-CoV-2-associated, and depth was defined as the fraction of total T cells that were SARS-CoV-2-associated. Using the MIRA data, each spike-specific TCR was mapped to the spike region that the TCR reacts to and placed in a CD4 or CD8 class. Log10-transformed breadth and depth values were compared by one-way ANOVA with Sidak's multiple comparisons tests. In TCRdb, the immuneACCESS table is reduced to in-frame sequences with V and J assigned. These tables do not hold every clone; where another copy was compared, an unresolved V gene accounts for under half, and the others remain unexplained. The DNA gave D and trimming, while V, J and clone size come from that table. The sample profile shows about 140,000 clones; roughly 90% of them were found once. Together, the top ten hold about 3% of the sample.

This chain joins TRBV7-9 to TRBJ1-1; a tentative D call is TRBD1 (5 bases match). The clonotype originates from an adult in good health. The material was peripheral blood, obtained on day 0 of AZD1222 vaccination. The CDR3 reads CAGGKNTEAFF. The bases are TGTGCGGGGGGTAAGAACACTGAAGCTTTCTTT.